This TCR beta chain was captured by sequencing in a study of blood T cell repertoires in COVID-19. Study at large: There were acute and convalescent COVID-19 samples, and they came from the United States, Italy and Spain.

Source study methods: Reference gene primers were amplified, and this amplification served to estimate nucleated cell counts. Profiling relied on immunoSEQ multiplex PCR, and the TCRdb table lists in-frame clones only, not all of them. That table gives V, J and clone size, and the DNA gave D and trimming. Of over 250,000 clones listed, about 86% are singletons. Looked up from germline, CDR1 is KGHSH and CDR2 is LQKENI. The CDR3 extends over 15 amino acids. The V gene lost 1 base and the J gene lost 2 bases, with 11 bases spanning the gap. Recruits, aged about 18 to 90 years, lived in about two dozen US areas. Cohorts were based on clinical histories the participants reported.

The clonotype was recovered from a man aged 25-40 years with acute COVID-19. Sequenced: PBMCs or T cells enriched from blood (not recorded which). This chain joins TRBV18 and TRBJ1-1; D is undetermined. For the CDR3, the DNA is TGTGCCAGCTCACCACGCGGGAGGGAAAACACTGAAGCTTTCTTT. Translating gives CASSPRGRENTEAFF.